One T cell receptor (beta chain) is described in this entry. The data stem from a study of T cell changes during pregnancy in multiple sclerosis. This table comes from immunoSEQ multiplex PCR, and its TCRdb copy is limited to in-frame clones, with some not included. The sample consists of around 19,000 clones, 88% of them appearing once. V lost 5 bases, J lost 4 bases, and 10 bases stayed unmatched. Per germline, CDR1 SEHNR and CDR2 FQNEAQ (reference sequence). The CDR3 consists of 17 residues. The specimen comprised CD8+ T cells from peripheral blood mononuclear cells, sampled in the third trimester of pregnancy. This sequence joins TRBV7-9 and TRBJ1-6; 8 bases fit TRBD1. The sequence derives from a female donor in good health, enrolled as a control in a pregnancy study. The CDR3 here is CASSPGQANAYNSPLHF. CDR3 DNA: TGTGCCAGCAGCCCGGGACAGGCGAATGCTTATAATTCACCCCTCCACTTT.